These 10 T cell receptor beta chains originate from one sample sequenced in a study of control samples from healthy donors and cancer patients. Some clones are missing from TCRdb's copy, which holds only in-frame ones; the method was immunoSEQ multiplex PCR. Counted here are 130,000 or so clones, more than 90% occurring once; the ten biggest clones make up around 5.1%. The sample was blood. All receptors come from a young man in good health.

DNA of the CDR3: TGTGCTAGTGGTTTGGTGGCGGGCAGACTTTTCTATGGCTACACCTTC. This gives the protein CASGLVAGRLFYGYTF. The rearrangement uses TRBV12-5 and TRBJ1-2, with no clear D. The CDR3 is made up of 16 amino acids. Germline V gene sequence: CDR1 LGHNT, CDR2 FRNRAP. V lost 0 bases and J lost 4, with 15 bases in between.

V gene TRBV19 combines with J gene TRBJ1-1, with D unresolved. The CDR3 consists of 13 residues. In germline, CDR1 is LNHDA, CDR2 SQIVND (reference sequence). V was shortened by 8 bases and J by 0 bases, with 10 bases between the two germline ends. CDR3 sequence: CASAPSMNTEAFF. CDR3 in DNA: TGTGCCAGTGCGCCCTCTATGAACACTGAAGCTTTCTTT.

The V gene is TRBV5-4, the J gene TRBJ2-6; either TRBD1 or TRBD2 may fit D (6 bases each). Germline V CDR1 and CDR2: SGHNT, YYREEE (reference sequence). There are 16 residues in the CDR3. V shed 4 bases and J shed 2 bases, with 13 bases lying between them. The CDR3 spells CASSRYREAGANVLTF. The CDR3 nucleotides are TGTGCCAGCAGCCGTTACAGGGAGGCTGGGGCCAACGTCCTGACTTTC.

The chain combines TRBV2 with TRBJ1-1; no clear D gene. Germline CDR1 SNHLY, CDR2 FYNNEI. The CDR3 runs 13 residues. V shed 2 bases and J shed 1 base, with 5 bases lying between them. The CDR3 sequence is CASSETQNTEAFF. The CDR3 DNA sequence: TGTGCCAGCAGTGAAACACAGAACACTGAAGCTTTCTTT.

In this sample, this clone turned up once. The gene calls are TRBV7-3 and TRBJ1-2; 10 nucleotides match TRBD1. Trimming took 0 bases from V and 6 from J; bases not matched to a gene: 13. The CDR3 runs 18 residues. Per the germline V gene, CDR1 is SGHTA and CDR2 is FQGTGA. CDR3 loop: CASSLTPLGQGYSDGYTF. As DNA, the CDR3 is TGTGCCAGCAGCTTAACGCCCCTGGGACAGGGGTACTCAGATGGCTACACCTTC.

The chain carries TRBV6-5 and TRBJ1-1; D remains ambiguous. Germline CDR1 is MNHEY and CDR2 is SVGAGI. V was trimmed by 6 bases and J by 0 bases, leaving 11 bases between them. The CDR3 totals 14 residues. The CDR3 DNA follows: TGTGCCAGCAGCTACCGAGGATTGAACACTGAAGCTTTCTTT. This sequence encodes CASSYRGLNTEAFF.

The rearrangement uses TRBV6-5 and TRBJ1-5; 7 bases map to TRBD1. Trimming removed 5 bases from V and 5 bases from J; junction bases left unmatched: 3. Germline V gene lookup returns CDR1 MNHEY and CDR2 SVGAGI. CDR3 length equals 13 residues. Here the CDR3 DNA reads TGTGCCAGCAGTCTACAGGGGTATCAGCCCCAGCATTTT. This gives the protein CASSLQGYQPQHF.

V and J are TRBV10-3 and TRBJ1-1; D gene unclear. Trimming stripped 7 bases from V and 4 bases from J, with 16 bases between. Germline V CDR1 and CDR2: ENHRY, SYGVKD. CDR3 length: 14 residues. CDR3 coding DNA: TGTGCCATCACGGAACGGGGTACGGGCACTGAAGCTTTCTTT. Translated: CAITERGTGTEAFF.

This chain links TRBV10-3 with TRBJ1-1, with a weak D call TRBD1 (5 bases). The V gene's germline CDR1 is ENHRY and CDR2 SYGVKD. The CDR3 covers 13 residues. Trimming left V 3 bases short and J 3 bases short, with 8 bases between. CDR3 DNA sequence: TGTGCCATCAGTGATCAGGGCGACACTGAAGCTTTCTTT. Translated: CAISDQGDTEAFF.

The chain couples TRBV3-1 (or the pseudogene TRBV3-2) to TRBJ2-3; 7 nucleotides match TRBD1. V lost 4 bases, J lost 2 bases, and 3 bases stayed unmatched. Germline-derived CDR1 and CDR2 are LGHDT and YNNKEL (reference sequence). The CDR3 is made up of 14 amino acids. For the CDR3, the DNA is TGTGCCAGCAGCCGGGGACAGACCACAGATACGCAGTATTTT. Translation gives CASSRGQTTDTQYF.